The TCR beta chain under discussion was sequenced for a study of human T cells and chemical hapten exposure. MiXCR, run by TCRdb on the RACE reads, gives a single entry per CDR3 protein. Here the sample spans about 65,000 distinct CDR3 sequences, around 6.3% being singletons. Time point given: healthy volunteer bleed at 6 weeks. It was from unfractionated whole blood that total RNA was extracted. V gave up 6 bases and J gave up 9 bases, with 15 bases separating them. The CDR3 runs 13 residues. Germline CDR1 and CDR2: SNHLY and FYNNEI. The rearrangement uses TRBV2 and TRBJ2-1, with D unresolved. The sequence came from a female donor in good health. Some clones in this sample may be carry-over from other donors' samples. Input material: whole blood. DNA of the CDR3: TGTGCCAGCAGACAATCGCCTGTGGCTGAGCAGTTCTTC. This gives the protein CASRQSPVAEQFF.